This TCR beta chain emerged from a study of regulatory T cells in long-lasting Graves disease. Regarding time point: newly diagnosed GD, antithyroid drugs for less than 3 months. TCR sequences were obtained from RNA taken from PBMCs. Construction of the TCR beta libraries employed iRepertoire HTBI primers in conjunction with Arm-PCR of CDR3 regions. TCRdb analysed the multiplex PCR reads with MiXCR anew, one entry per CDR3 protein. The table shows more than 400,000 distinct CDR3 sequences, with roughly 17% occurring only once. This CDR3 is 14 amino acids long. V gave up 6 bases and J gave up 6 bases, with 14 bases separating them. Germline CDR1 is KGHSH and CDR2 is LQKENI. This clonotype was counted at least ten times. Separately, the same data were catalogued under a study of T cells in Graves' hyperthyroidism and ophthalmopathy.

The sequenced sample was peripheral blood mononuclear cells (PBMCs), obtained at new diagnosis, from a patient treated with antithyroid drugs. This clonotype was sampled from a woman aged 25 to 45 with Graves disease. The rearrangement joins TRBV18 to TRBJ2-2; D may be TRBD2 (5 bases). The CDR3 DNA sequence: TGTGCCAGCTCCGGGGATCTGTCAGCCGGGGAGCTGTTTTTT. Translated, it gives CASSGDLSAGELFF.